The clone carrying this T cell receptor beta chain was detected only a few times. The antigen remains unidentified. These data come from a study of beta chain features in type 1 diabetes. Expressed TCRB transcripts were sequenced, since all the RNA that had been isolated was reverse transcribed. Sequencing of naive, central memory and regulatory T cell samples gave an average of about 3.7 million reads. Profiling relied on immunoSEQ multiplex PCR, and the TCRdb table lists in-frame clones only, not all of them. The table shows about 340,000 clones, with less than 10% occurring only once. Broader study findings: Reduced insertions and increased deletions marked VDJ junctions in type 1 diabetes patients.

Between the trimmed V and J ends, which lost 2 bases and 10 bases, there was a span of 19 bases. This CDR3 contains 15 residues. The germline V gene has CDR1 SNHLY and CDR2 FYNNEI. Material: central memory CD4+ T cells from blood. The sequence came from a woman in her late teens or twenties in good health. V gene TRBV2 combines with J gene TRBJ2-3; tentatively, D is TRBD1 or TRBD2 (8 bases each). The CDR3 nucleotides are TGTGCCAGCAGTGAACAGGGGGCTAGCGGGCAGTCGCAGTATTTT. It yields the protein CASSEQGASGQSQYF. The full variable domain, completed using reference TRBV2 and TRBJ2-3, is EPEVTQTPSHQVTQMGQEVILRCVPISNHLYFYWYRQILGQKVEFLVSFYNNEISEKSEIFDDQFSVERPDGSNFTLKIRSTKLEDSAMYFCASSEQGASGQSQYFGPGTRLTVL.